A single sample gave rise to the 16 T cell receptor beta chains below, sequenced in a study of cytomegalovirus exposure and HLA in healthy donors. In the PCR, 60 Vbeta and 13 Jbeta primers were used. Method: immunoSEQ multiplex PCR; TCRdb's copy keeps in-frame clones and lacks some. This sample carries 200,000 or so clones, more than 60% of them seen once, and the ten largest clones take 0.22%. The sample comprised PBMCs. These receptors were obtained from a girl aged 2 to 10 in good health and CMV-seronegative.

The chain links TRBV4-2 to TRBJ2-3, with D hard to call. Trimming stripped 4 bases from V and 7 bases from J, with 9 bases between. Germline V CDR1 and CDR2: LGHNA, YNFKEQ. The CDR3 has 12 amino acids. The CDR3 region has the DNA TGTGCCAGCAGCCCTGGGCTCAATACGCAGTATTTT. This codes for CASSPGLNTQYF.

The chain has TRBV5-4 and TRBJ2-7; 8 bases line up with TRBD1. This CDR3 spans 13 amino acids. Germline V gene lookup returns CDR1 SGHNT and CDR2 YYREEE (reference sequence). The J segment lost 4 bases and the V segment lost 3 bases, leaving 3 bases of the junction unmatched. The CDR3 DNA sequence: TGTGCCAGCAGCTGGACAGGGATGTACGAGCAGTACTTC. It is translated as CASSWTGMYEQYF.

The CDR3 spells CASSLVAGVGEQYF. The DNA of the CDR3 is TGTGCCAGCAGTTTAGTCGCAGGGGTAGGCGAGCAGTACTTC. The rearrangement links TRBV27 to TRBJ2-7; D possibly corresponds to TRBD1 (6 bases). The V end was cut by 2 bases, the J end by 6 bases, with 14 bases between. Germline V lookup: CDR1 MNHEY, CDR2 SMNVEV (reference sequence). The CDR3 totals 14 residues.

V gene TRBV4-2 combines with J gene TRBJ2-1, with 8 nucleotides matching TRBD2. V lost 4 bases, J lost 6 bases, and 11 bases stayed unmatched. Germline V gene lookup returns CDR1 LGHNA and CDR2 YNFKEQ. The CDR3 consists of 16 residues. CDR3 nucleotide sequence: TGTGCCAGCAGCCCATCAGCGGGAGAGGCGGTCAATGAGCAGTTCTTC. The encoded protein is CASSPSAGEAVNEQFF.

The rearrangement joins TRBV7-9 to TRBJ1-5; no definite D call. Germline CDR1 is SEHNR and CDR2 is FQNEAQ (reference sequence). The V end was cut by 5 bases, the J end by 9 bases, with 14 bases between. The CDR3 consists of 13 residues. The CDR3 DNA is TGTGCCAGCAGCCCGGGGTGGACTGGGCCCCAGCATTTT. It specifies CASSPGWTGPQHF.

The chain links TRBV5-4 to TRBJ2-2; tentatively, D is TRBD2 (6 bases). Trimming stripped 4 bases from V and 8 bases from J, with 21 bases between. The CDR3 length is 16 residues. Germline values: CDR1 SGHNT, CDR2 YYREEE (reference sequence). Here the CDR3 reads CASSRFIGRASGELFF. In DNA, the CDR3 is TGTGCCAGCAGCCGCTTTATCGGGAGAGCCTCGGGGGAGCTGTTTTTT.

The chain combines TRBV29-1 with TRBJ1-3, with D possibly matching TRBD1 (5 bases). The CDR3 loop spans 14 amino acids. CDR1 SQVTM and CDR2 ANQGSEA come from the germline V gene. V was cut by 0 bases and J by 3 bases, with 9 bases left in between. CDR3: CSVEEGVNGNTIYF. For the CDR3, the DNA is TGCAGCGTTGAAGAAGGGGTAAATGGAAACACCATATATTTT.

The CDR3 region has the DNA TGCAGCGTTGAGGGGACAGACTACGAGCAGTACTTC. This gives the protein CSVEGTDYEQYF. This rearrangement joins TRBV29-1 to TRBJ2-7; TRBD1 agrees at 7 bases. The J segment lost 3 bases and the V segment lost 3 bases, leaving 2 bases of the junction unmatched. This CDR3 spans 12 amino acids. Germline values: CDR1 SQVTM, CDR2 ANQGSEA.

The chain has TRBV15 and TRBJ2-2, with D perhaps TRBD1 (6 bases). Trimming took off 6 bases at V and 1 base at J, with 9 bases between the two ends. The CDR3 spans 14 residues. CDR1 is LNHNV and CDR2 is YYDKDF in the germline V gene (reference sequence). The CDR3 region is CATRLGQNTGELFF. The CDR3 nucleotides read TGTGCCACCAGACTGGGACAGAACACCGGGGAGCTGTTTTTT.

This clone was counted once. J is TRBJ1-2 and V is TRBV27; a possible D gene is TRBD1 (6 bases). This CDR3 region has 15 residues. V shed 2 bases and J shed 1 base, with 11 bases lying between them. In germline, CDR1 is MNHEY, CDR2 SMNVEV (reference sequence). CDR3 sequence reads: CASSLSGRGNYGYTF. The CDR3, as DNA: TGTGCCAGCAGTTTAAGTGGCAGGGGTAACTATGGCTACACCTTC.

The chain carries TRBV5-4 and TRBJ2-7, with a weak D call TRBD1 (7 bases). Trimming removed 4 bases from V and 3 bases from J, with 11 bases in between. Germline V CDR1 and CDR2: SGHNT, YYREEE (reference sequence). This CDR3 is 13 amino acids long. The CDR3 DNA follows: TGTGCCAGCAGCAGCAGGGGGGACTACGAGCAGTACTTC. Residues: CASSSRGDYEQYF. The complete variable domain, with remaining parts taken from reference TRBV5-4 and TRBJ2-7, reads ETGVTQSPTHLIKTRGQQVTLRCSSQSGHNTVSWYQQALGQGPQFIFQYYREEENGRGNFPPRFSGLQFPNYSSELNVNALELDDSALYLCASSSRGDYEQYFGPGTRLTVT.

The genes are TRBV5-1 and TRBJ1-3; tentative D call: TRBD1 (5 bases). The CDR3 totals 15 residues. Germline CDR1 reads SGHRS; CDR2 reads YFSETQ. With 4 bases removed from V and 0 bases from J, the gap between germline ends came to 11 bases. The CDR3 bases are TGCGCCAGCAGCCAGGGTTCGATCTCTGGAAACACCATATATTTT. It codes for CASSQGSISGNTIYF.

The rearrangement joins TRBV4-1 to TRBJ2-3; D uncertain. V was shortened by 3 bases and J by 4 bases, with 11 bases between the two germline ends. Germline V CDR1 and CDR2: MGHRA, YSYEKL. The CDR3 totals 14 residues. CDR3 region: CASSQKYGADTQYF. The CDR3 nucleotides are TGCGCCAGCAGCCAGAAGTATGGAGCAGATACGCAGTATTTT.

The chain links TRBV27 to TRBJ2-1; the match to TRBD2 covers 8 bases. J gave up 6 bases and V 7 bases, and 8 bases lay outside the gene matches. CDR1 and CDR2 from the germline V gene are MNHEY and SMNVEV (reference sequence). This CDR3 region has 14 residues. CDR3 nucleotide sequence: TGTGCCAGCACCCATAATAGCGGGGCCAATGAGCAGTTCTTC. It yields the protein CASTHNSGANEQFF.

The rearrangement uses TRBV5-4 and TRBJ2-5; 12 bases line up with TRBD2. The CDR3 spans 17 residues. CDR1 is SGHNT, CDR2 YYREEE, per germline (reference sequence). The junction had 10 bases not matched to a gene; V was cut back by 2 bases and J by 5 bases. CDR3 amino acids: CASSFPLAGGGVETQYF. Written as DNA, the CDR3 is TGTGCCAGCAGCTTCCCACTAGCGGGGGGCGGGGTTGAGACCCAGTACTTC.

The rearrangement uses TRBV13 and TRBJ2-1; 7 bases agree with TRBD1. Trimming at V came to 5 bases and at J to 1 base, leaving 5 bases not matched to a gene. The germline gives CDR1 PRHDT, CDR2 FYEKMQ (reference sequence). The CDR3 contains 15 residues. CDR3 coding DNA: TGTGCCAGCAGCGCAGGGGGAAGATCCTACAATGAGCAGTTCTTC. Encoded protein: CASSAGGRSYNEQFF.